This TCR beta chain was sequenced for a study of T cell responses to AZD1222 COVID-19 vaccine. Points from the study as a whole: Rises in breadth and depth of Spike-specific TCRs came after two AZD1222 doses. Reportedly, nearly half of unique spike TCRs recognized epitopes outside B.1.351/B.1.1.7 mutations.

Points on this clone: Its antigen remains unidentified.

Germline V CDR1 and CDR2: MNHEY, SVGAGI. Trimming removed 7 bases from V and 1 base from J, with 13 bases in between. This CDR3 is 14 amino acids long. Clones were read by immunoSEQ multiplex PCR, and TCRdb kept only the in-frame ones, dropping some. The sample contains 70,000 to 95,000 clones, approximately 90% of which appear only once. The TCR originated in an adult who received the AZD1222 COVID-19 vaccine. This specimen consisted of peripheral blood, obtained 28 days after the second AZD1222 dose. The chain joins TRBV6-5 to TRBJ1-1, with D unresolved. The CDR3 DNA reads TGTGCCAGCACCTCCACCCAGGCGAACACTGAAGCTTTCTTT. Its protein product is CASTSTQANTEAFF.